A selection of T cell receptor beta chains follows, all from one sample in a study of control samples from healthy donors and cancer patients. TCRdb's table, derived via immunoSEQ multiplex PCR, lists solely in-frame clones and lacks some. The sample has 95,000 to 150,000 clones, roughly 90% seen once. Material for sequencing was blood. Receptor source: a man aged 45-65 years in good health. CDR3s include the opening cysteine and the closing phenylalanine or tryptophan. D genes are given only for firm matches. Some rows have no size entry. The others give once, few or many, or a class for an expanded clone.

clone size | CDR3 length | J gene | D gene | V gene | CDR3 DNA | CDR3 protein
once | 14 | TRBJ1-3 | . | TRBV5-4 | TGTGCCAGCAGCCCCTCAGGGCCCGGAAACACCATATATTTT | CASSPSGPGNTIYF
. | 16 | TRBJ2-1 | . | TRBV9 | TGTGCCAGCAGCGTAGAGGACCGCCGCTCCTACAATGAGCAGTTCTTC | CASSVEDRRSYNEQFF
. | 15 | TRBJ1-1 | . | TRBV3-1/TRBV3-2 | TGTGCCAGCAGCCCCCCCTTACAGGGAGGCGCTGAAGCTTTCTTT | CASSPPLQGGAEAFF
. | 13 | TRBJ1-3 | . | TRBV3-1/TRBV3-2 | TGTGCCAGCAGCTTTGGAGACGGAAACACCATATATTTT | CASSFGDGNTIYF
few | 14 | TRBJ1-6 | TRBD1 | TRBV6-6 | TGTGCCAGCAGTGGGGACAGCAGCAATTCACCCCTCCACTTT | CASSGDSSNSPLHF
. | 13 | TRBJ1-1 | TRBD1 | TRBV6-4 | TGTGCCAGCAGGCCCGGGACAGGGGTTGAAGCTTTCTTT | CASRPGTGVEAFF
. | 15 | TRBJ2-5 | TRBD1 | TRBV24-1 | TGTGCCACCAGTGTGCTACAGGGGTTAGAGGAGACCCAGTACTTC | CATSVLQGLEETQYF
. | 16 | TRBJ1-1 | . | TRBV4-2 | TGTGCCAGCAGCCAGGACATGACGTGGCAGAACACTGAAGCTTTCTTT | CASSQDMTWQNTEAFF
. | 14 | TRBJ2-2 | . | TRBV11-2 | TGTGCCAGCAGCTTATTCACAACTACCGGGGAGCTGTTTTTT | CASSLFTTTGELFF
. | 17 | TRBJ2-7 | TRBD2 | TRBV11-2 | TGTGCCAGCAGCTTAGTGGGGGGGAGGACAATGGGCTACGAGCAGTACTTC | CASSLVGGRTMGYEQYF
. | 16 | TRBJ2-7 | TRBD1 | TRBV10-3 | TGTGCCATCAGTGAGTCGTTGGGGACAGGGACCTACGAGCAGTACTTC | CAISESLGTGTYEQYF
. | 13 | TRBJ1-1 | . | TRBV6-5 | TGTGCCATTGGTCAGAAAGTGAACACTGAAGCTTTCTTT | CAIGQKVNTEAFF
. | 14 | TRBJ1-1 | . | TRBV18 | TGTGCCAGCTCACCTAGTAAATCTGGGACTGAAGCTTTCTTT | CASSPSKSGTEAFF
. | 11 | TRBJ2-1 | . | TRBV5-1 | TGCGCCAGCAGCTTTTCGCTTGAGCAGTTCTTC | CASSFSLEQFF
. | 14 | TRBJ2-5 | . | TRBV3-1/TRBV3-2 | TGTGCCAGCAGCTCGACGGGATCCCAAGAGACCCAGTACTTC | CASSSTGSQETQYF
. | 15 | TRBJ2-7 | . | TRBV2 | TGTGCCAGCAGTAAAGGCGGGGTCTCCTCCTACGAGCAGTACTTC | CASSKGGVSSYEQYF
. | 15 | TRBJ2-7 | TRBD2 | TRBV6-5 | TGTGCCAGCAGTTACGCTAGCGGGGTCTCCTACGAGCAGTACTTC | CASSYASGVSYEQYF
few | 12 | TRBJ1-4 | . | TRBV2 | TGTGCCAGCAGCTTTGGGAGGGAAAAACTGTTTTTT | CASSFGREKLFF
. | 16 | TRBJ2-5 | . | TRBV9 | TGTGCCAGCAGCGTAGCGTGGGGCGGACGCGGGGAGACCCAGTACTTC | CASSVAWGGRGETQYF
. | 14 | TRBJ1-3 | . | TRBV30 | TGTGCCTGGAGTCTCCACTCCTCTGGAAACACCATATATTTT | CAWSLHSSGNTIYF
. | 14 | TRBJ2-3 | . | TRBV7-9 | TGTGCCAGCAGCCCGCAGGATAAGCTAGATACGCAGTATTTT | CASSPQDKLDTQYF
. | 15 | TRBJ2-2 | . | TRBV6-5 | TGTGCCAGCAGTTATTCGGACAGGAGGGCCGGGGAGCTGTTTTTT | CASSYSDRRAGELFF
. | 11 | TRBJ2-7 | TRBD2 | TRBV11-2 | TGTGCCACCGGGACTACCTACGAGCAGTACTTC | CATGTTYEQYF
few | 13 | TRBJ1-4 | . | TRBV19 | TGTGCCAGTAGCACGGACGGGAATGAAAAACTGTTTTTT | CASSTDGNEKLFF
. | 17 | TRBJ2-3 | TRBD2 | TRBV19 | TGTGCCAGTAGTACCCGGGTGAGCGGGGGGGCGGCGAATACGCAGTATTTT | CASSTRVSGGAANTQYF
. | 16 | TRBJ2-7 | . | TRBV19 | TGTGCCAGTAGTATACACGGAAGGTCTGGTCCCCTCGAGCAGTACTTC | CASSIHGRSGPLEQYF
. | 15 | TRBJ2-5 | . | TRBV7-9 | TGTGCCAGCAGCTTAGGTCGGGGGCCCGAAGAGACCCAGTACTTC | CASSLGRGPEETQYF
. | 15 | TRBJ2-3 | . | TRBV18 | TGTGCCAGCTCACCACCCTCAGCTAGCACAGATACGCAGTATTTT | CASSPPSASTDTQYF
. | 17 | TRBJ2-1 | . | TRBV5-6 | TGTGCCAGCAGCTCGATTCATTTACTCGGGGTTCTGAATGAGCAGTTCTTC | CASSSIHLLGVLNEQFF
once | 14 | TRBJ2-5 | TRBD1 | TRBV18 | TGTGCCAGCTCAGGGGACAGCCTTCTGGGGACCCAGTACTTC | CASSGDSLLGTQYF
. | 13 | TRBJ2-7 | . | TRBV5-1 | TGCGCCAGCAGCTTGGTTGGGGGGCCCGAGCAGTACTTC | CASSLVGGPEQYF
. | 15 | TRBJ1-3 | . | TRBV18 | TGTGCCAGCTCACCACCGAGGCCCGCTGGAAACACCATATATTTT | CASSPPRPAGNTIYF
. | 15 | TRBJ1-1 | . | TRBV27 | TGTGCCAGCATTTTTCGGGCGGGGGCGAACGCTGAAGCTTTCTTT | CASIFRAGANAEAFF
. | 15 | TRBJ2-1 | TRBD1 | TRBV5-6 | TGTGCCAGCAGCTTCGGGACAGGGGTTAACAATGAGCAGTTCTTC | CASSFGTGVNNEQFF
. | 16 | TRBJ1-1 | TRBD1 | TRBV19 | TGTGCCAGTAGGAGATCGGACAGGGTCGGGAACACTGAAGCTTTCTTT | CASRRSDRVGNTEAFF
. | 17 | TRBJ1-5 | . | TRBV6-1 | TGTGCCAGCAGTGAATCGGGGAATAAGATGGTCCGTCAGCCCCAGCATTTT | CASSESGNKMVRQPQHF
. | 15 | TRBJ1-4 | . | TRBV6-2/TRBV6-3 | TGTGCCAGCAGTTTGGGACGCACCACTAATGAAAAACTGTTTTTT | CASSLGRTTNEKLFF
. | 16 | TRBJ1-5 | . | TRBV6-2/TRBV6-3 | TGTGCCAGCAGTTACTCAACAGGGAGAGGTAATCAGCCCCAGCATTTT | CASSYSTGRGNQPQHF
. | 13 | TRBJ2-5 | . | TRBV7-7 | TGTGCCAGCAGCGTCTTTGATGCAGAGACCCAGTACTTC | CASSVFDAETQYF
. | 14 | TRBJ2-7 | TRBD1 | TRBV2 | TGTGCCAGCAGTACGGACAGGGGACCCTACGAGCAGTACTTC | CASSTDRGPYEQYF
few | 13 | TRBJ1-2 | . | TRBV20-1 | TGCAGTGCTAGTCCCCTTCATGGGTATGGCTACACCTTC | CSASPLHGYGYTF
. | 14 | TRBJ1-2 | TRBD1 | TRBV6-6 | TGTGCCAGCAGCCGACAGGGACCTAACTATGGCTACACCTTC | CASSRQGPNYGYTF
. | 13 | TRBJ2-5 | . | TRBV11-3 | TGTGCCAGCAGCCGCCTACCGAGTGAGACCCAGTACTTC | CASSRLPSETQYF
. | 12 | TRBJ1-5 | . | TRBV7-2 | TGTGCCAGCAGCTTCCCCAATCAGCCCCAGCATTTT | CASSFPNQPQHF
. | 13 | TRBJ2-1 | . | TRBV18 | TGTGCCAGCTCAGAAGGGGTTCTGAATGAGCAGTTCTTC | CASSEGVLNEQFF
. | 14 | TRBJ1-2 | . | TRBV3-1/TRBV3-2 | TGTGCCAGCAGCCAAGATGAGGGGAACTATGGCTACACCTTC | CASSQDEGNYGYTF
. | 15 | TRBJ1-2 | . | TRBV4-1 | TGCGCCAGCAGCCAAGGTTGGGGGCTTAACTATGGCTACACCTTC | CASSQGWGLNYGYTF
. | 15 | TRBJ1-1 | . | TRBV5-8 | TGTGCCAGCCCCCCTGGGGGCGTGATGAACACTGAAGCTTTCTTT | CASPPGGVMNTEAFF
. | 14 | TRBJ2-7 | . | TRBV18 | TGTGCCAGCTTCACCAAGACAGGAGCCTACGAGCAGTACTTC | CASFTKTGAYEQYF
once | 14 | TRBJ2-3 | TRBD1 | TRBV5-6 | TGTGCCAGCAGCTCAGCCAGGGGGAGCGATACGCAGTATTTT | CASSSARGSDTQYF
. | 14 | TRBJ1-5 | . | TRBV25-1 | TGTGCCAGCAGTGAACCCGGGGACAATCAGCCCCAGCATTTT | CASSEPGDNQPQHF
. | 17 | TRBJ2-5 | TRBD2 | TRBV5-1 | TGCGCCAGCAGCGTCGTCCCGGCCAGCGGGGGAGGGGAGACCCAGTACTTC | CASSVVPASGGGETQYF
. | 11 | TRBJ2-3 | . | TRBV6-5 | TGTGCCAGTCAGAGGGGGAATACGCAGTATTTT | CASQRGNTQYF
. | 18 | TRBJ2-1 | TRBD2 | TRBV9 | TGTGCCAGCAGCGTAGTTCGGTCTAGCGGGGGGCCCTACAATGAGCAGTTCTTC | CASSVVRSSGGPYNEQFF